Presented here are 31 T cell receptor beta chains from one specimen sequenced in a study of T-cell reconstitution after alpha-beta-depleted transplantation in children. TCRbeta library construction was performed incorporating unique molecular identifiers. TCRdb called the PCR reads again in MiXCR, with one record for every CDR3 protein. The sample includes a few hundred thousand distinct CDR3 sequences, about 9.6% seen only once; the top ten take roughly 5.1%. The sample consisted of PBMCs from the stem cell graft donor, taken from the stem cell graft. These TCRs come from a human donor who donated a stem cell graft to a child with SCID.

This clonotype was counted ten times or more. This chain connects TRBV12-3 or TRBV12-4 to TRBJ2-3; 10 positions agree with TRBD2. The CDR3 is made up of 16 amino acids. J was trimmed by 2 bases and V by 5 bases; bases with no gene match: 7. The CDR3: CASSLWLAGATDTQYF. The CDR3 DNA is TGTGCCAGCAGTCTATGGCTAGCGGGGGCCACAGATACGCAGTATTTT.

This clonotype has a count of ten or more. The chain uses TRBV20-1 and TRBJ1-5; D gene uncertain. The CDR3 is 15 amino acids. Germline CDR1 is DFQATT and CDR2 is SNEGSKA (reference sequence). Deletions cut 0 bases from V and 1 base from J, with 10 bases between. CDR3 protein: CSARDFSWSNQPQHF. The CDR3 bases are TGCAGTGCTAGAGATTTTAGCTGGAGCAATCAGCCCCAGCATTTT.

This clonotype was seen more than once but under ten times. The chain employs TRBV7-8 and TRBJ1-5; TRBD1 agrees at 8 bases. V shed 5 bases and J 10 bases; nucleotides not matched to a gene: 22. This CDR3 spans 18 amino acids. The germline V gene has CDR1 SGHVS and CDR2 FQNEAQ. CDR3 loop: CASSRGGGQVGVVRPQHF. In DNA form, the CDR3 reads TGTGCCAGCAGCAGAGGGGGGGGACAGGTGGGGGTGGTACGTCCCCAGCATTTT.

This clonotype was observed many times. This sequence may be a read error, since a much larger clone differs from it by one base. The genes are TRBV2 and TRBJ2-6; D is unresolved. The ends were cut back, 1 base at V and 3 bases at J, with 1 base in the middle. Germline assignment: CDR1 SNHLY and CDR2 FYNNEI. This CDR3 comprises 13 residues. In nucleotides, the CDR3 is TGTGCCAGCAGTGAAGATGGGGCCAACGTCCTGACTTTC. It specifies CASSEDGANVLTF.

About this clonotype itself: At one end, the junction sequence differs from germline, possibly due to a read error. The chain links TRBV6-5 to TRBJ1-3, with a possible D match to TRBD1 (5 bases). The CDR3 covers 14 residues. Germline CDR1 reads MNHEY; CDR2 reads SVGAGI. Here the CDR3 reads CPSRLRGAGNTIYF. CDR3 nucleotides: TGTCCCAGCAGGTTACGAGGGGCTGGAAACACCATATATTTT.

This clonotype was picked up many times. The V gene is TRBV15, the J gene TRBJ1-2; 9 bases map to TRBD1. Trimming took 0 bases from V and 9 from J; bases not matched to a gene: 11. The CDR3 consists of 16 residues. Germline values: CDR1 LNHNV, CDR2 YYDKDF (reference sequence). CDR3 in amino acids: CATSRDSLGTGKRYTF. CDR3 nucleotides: TGTGCCACCAGCAGAGATAGTTTGGGGACAGGGAAGCGCTACACCTTC.

Many counts were recorded for this clonotype. The V gene is TRBV24-1, the J gene TRBJ2-1, with D perhaps given as TRBD1 or TRBD2 (6 bases each). CDR1 KGHDR and CDR2 SFDVKD come from the germline V gene. V was trimmed by 1 base and J by 3 bases, leaving 9 bases between them. CDR3 length: 15 residues. Here the CDR3 reads CATSDLGGGYNEQFF. The CDR3 bases are TGTGCCACCAGTGATTTAGGAGGGGGCTACAATGAGCAGTTCTTC.

In its sample, this clonotype was seen many times. The CDR3 DNA sequence: TGCGCCAGCAGCCCCAAGGTACCGTCCCTGTACAATGAGCAGTTCTTC. This translates into CASSPKVPSLYNEQFF. J is TRBJ2-1 and V is TRBV4-3; D is unresolved. This CDR3 is built from 16 residues. Germline V gene sequence: CDR1 LGHNA, CDR2 YSLEER. Trimming pared 4 bases from V and 4 bases from J, leaving 17 bases between.

At least ten counts were recorded for this clonotype. The chain couples TRBV18 to TRBJ1-3, with TRBD1 matching over 7 bases. The J segment lost 2 bases and the V segment lost 3 bases, leaving 7 bases of the junction unmatched. Germline V gene lookup returns CDR1 KGHSH and CDR2 LQKENI. This CDR3 has 16 amino acids. For the CDR3, the DNA is TGTGCCAGCTCACCCCTGGACAGGAACACTGGAAACACCATATATTTT. Encoded protein: CASSPLDRNTGNTIYF.

This clonotype was counted between two and nine times. The chain recombines TRBV5-1 with TRBJ1-1, with 7 bases aligning to TRBD1. J lost 5 bases, V lost 0 bases, and 7 bases had no gene match. The length of the CDR3 is 15 residues. Germline assignment: CDR1 SGHRS and CDR2 YFSETQ. The CDR3 spells CASSLEARGMTEAFF. The CDR3 region has the DNA TGCGCCAGCAGCTTGGAGGCCAGGGGGATGACTGAAGCTTTCTTT.

This clonotype was seen many times. V usage is TRBV20-1 and J usage is TRBJ1-1, with TRBD1 matching over 8 bases. Germline V gene lookup returns CDR1 DFQATT and CDR2 SNEGSKA (reference sequence). The CDR3 runs to 14 residues. The junction had 9 bases not matched to a gene; V was cut back by 3 bases and J by 6 bases. CDR3 nucleotides: TGCAGTGCTAGGGAGACAGGGGCTGGCGCTGAAGCTTTCTTT. Translating gives CSARETGAGAEAFF.

This chain uses TRBV7-8 with TRBJ2-3; 7 positions match TRBD1. The CDR3 is 16 residues long. CDR1 and CDR2 from the germline V gene are SGHVS and FQNEAQ. V was pared by 3 bases and J by 8 bases, with 14 bases of the junction left unmatched. CDR3 residues: CASSFVAGQGVVTQYF. The DNA of the CDR3 is TGTGCCAGCAGCTTCGTTGCGGGTCAGGGGGTTGTTACGCAGTATTTT.

The V and J genes are TRBV5-1 and TRBJ2-1; perhaps D is TRBD1 or TRBD2 (6 bases each). V lost 4 bases, J lost 8 bases, and 16 bases lay in between. Germline V gives CDR1 SGHRS, CDR2 YFSETQ. The CDR3 totals 14 residues. The CDR3 here is CASSIDRGRDEQFF. The DNA for the CDR3 is TGCGCCAGCAGCATAGACCGGGGGCGGGATGAGCAGTTCTTC.

This clonotype was counted ten times or more. CDR3 loop: CSASRPTSGSDTQYF. CDR3 DNA: TGCAGTGCTAGTAGGCCGACTAGCGGGTCAGATACGCAGTATTTT. The V call is TRBV20-1, the J call TRBJ2-3; the match to TRBD2 covers 10 bases. In germline, CDR1 is DFQATT, CDR2 SNEGSKA (reference sequence). Losses at the gene ends were 3 bases for V and 4 bases for J; bases not matched to a gene: 7. The CDR3 loop spans 15 amino acids.

This clonotype was seen ten or more times. V is TRBV7-8 and J is TRBJ2-3, with TRBD2 matching over 7 bases. Germline V gene sequence: CDR1 SGHVS, CDR2 FQNEAQ. The CDR3 contains 14 residues. V gave up 5 bases and J gave up 6 bases; unmatched junction bases: 8. The CDR3 DNA reads as TGTGCCAGCAGCACAGTCGCGGGGGTCGATACGCAGTATTTT. Translation gives CASSTVAGVDTQYF.

Notes on this clonotype: The germline gene is not matched at one end of the junction; a read error may be the cause. The chain joins TRBV6-1 to TRBJ2-5, with 8 bases fitting TRBD2. The V gene's germline CDR1 is MNHNS and CDR2 SASEGT. The CDR3 is 17 residues long. This chain's CDR3 is CATSELGRGAYQETQYF. Here the CDR3 DNA reads TGTGCCACCAGTGAACTAGGGCGGGGGGCCTACCAAGAGACCCAGTACTTC.

In its sample, this clonotype was seen many times. The V and J genes are TRBV7-2 and TRBJ1-3; D is undetermined. CDR1 and CDR2 (germline): SGHTA, FQGNSA. Trimming took off 3 bases at V and 3 bases at J, with 12 bases between the two ends. This CDR3 comprises 15 residues. The CDR3 reads CASSFRASGGNTIYF. In DNA form, the CDR3 reads TGTGCCAGCAGCTTCCGGGCCTCCGGTGGAAACACCATATATTTT.

This clonotype was counted ten times or more. This sequence joins TRBV24-1 and TRBJ2-3, with D perhaps matching TRBD2 (6 bases). This CDR3 comprises 15 residues. The ends were cut back, 3 bases at V and 1 base at J, with 10 bases in the middle. Germline V gene lookup returns CDR1 KGHDR and CDR2 SFDVKD. CDR3 residues: CATSDAGSGTDTQYF. The CDR3 DNA reads as TGTGCCACCAGTGATGCGGGGTCTGGCACAGATACGCAGTATTTT.

V is TRBV12-3 or TRBV12-4 and J is TRBJ2-3; 12 bases agree with TRBD2. V trimming: 8 bases; J trimming: 3 bases; junction bases outside the gene matches: 6. This CDR3 comprises 15 residues. CDR3 coding DNA: TGTGCCAGCCACCTAGCGGGGGGGCATACAGATACGCAGTATTTT. Protein product: CASHLAGGHTDTQYF.

This chain uses TRBV7-9 with TRBJ1-1; no definite D call. V was clipped by 3 bases and J by 1 base, with 6 bases between them. This CDR3 contains 13 residues. Germline V gene sequence: CDR1 SEHNR, CDR2 FQNEAQ (reference sequence). The CDR3 nucleotides are TGTGCCAGCAGCTTCATAGAGAACACTGAAGCTTTCTTT. This gives the protein CASSFIENTEAFF.

This clonotype has ten or more counts. The chain uses TRBV5-6 and TRBJ2-1; D may match TRBD1 or TRBD2 (6 bases each). The germline V gene encodes CDR1 SGHDT and CDR2 YYEEEE. Trimming stripped 3 bases from V and 7 bases from J, with 14 bases between. The CDR3 extends over 14 amino acids. The CDR3 nucleotides read TGTGCCAGCAGCTGGGGGGCCCTAGGGAATGAGCAGTTCTTC. The encoded protein is CASSWGALGNEQFF.

This clonotype was detected ten times or more. The chain recombines TRBV9 with TRBJ2-3, with 8 nucleotides matching TRBD2. CDR1 is SGDLS, CDR2 YYNGEE, per germline. The CDR3 consists of 16 residues. J was trimmed by 2 bases and V by 0 bases; bases with no gene match: 5. CDR3 DNA sequence: TGTGCCAGCAGCGTAGATAGCGGGGCAATCACAGATACGCAGTATTTT. Its translation: CASSVDSGAITDTQYF.

This clonotype was picked up a small number of times. A read error may produce the germline difference seen at one junction end. The chain employs TRBV4-2 and TRBJ2-7; D unresolved. CDR3 size: 13 residues. Germline CDR1 LGHNA, CDR2 YNFKEQ. CDR3 DNA: TGTGCCAGCAGCCCCGGGCCCTCCTGCGAGCAGTACTTC. This codes for CASSPGPSCEQYF.

This clonotype was picked up many times. This chain connects TRBV4-2 to TRBJ1-6; D is unclear. The CDR3 loop spans 15 amino acids. Trimming cost V 2 bases and J 7 bases, with 12 bases left between them. Looked up from germline, CDR1 is LGHNA and CDR2 is YNFKEQ. The CDR3 region has the DNA TGTGCCAGCAGCCAATTAGACACGATAAATTCACCCCTCCACTTT. Translating gives CASSQLDTINSPLHF.

The sample holds many counts of this clonotype. The gene calls are TRBV27 and TRBJ1-2; D perhaps matches TRBD1 (5 bases). CDR3 length: 15 amino acids. Germline values: CDR1 MNHEY, CDR2 SMNVEV (reference sequence). The V end was cut by 5 bases, the J end by 4 bases, with 17 bases between. The chain's CDR3 is CASSPDSGAVYGYTF. Here the CDR3 DNA reads TGTGCCAGCAGTCCTGACTCTGGGGCTGTCTATGGCTACACCTTC.

This clonotype has ten or more counts. The chain recombines TRBV29-1 with TRBJ1-2; D is possibly TRBD1 (5 bases). CDR3 length: 12 residues. Trimming left V 1 base short and J 7 bases short, with 10 bases between. Germline lookup yields CDR1 SQVTM and CDR2 ANQGSEA. CDR3 region: CSVEAGPLGYTF. The CDR3 DNA sequence: TGCAGCGTTGAAGCGGGGCCTCTTGGCTACACCTTC. Based on the CDR3 plus reference TRBV29-1 and TRBJ1-2, the full variable domain is SAVISQKPSRDICQRGTSLTIQCQVDSQVTMMFWYRQQPGQSLTLIATANQGSEATYESGFVIDKFPISRPNLTFSTLTVSNMSPEDSSIYLCSVEAGPLGYTFGSGTRLTVV.

This clonotype was recorded many times. V and J are TRBV27 and TRBJ2-7, with TRBD1 as a possible D gene (5 bases). The CDR3 totals 13 residues. Trimming removed 6 bases from V and 0 bases from J, with 9 bases in between. Germline CDR1 MNHEY, CDR2 SMNVEV (reference sequence). CDR3 bases: TGTGCCAGCAGGCGACAGCCCTCCTACGAGCAGTACTTC. It is translated as CASRRQPSYEQYF.

This clonotype has at least ten counts. The chain uses TRBV7-3 and TRBJ2-2; possibly TRBD1 or TRBD2 for D (6 bases each). The CDR3 totals 14 residues. Germline CDR1 and CDR2: SGHTA and FQGTGA. V gave up 5 bases and J gave up 5 bases, with 12 bases separating them. DNA of the CDR3: TGTGCCAGCAGCCCTGGGGGGCGAACCGGGGAGCTGTTTTTT. Translated, it gives CASSPGGRTGELFF.

Many counts were recorded for this clonotype. J is TRBJ2-5 and V is TRBV5-1; 7 bases line up with TRBD1. Trimming took 2 bases from V and 0 from J; bases not matched to a gene: 1. The CDR3 loop spans 14 amino acids. Germline V CDR1 and CDR2: SGHRS, YFSETQ. CDR3: CASSFQGDQETQYF. CDR3 DNA: TGCGCCAGCAGCTTCCAGGGGGACCAAGAGACCCAGTACTTC.

This clonotype was recorded many times. V and J are TRBV5-1 and TRBJ2-5; no clear D. CDR1 is SGHRS, CDR2 YFSETQ, per germline. Between the trimmed V and J ends, which lost 5 bases and 4 bases, there was a span of 18 bases. The CDR3 is 15 residues long. As DNA, the CDR3 is TGCGCCAGCAGTTTGTCTCGGGCACCCCCAGAGACCCAGTACTTC. This encodes CASSLSRAPPETQYF.

The chain joins TRBV4-1 to TRBJ1-1, with D perhaps TRBD1 (6 bases). Trimming cost V 0 bases and J 6 bases, with 14 bases left between them. The CDR3 consists of 15 residues. CDR1 is MGHRA, CDR2 YSYEKL, per germline. The CDR3 loop reads CASSQDEATGSEAFF. As DNA, the CDR3 is TGCGCCAGCAGCCAAGATGAGGCGACAGGCTCTGAAGCTTTCTTT.